The rows below give T cell receptor beta chains drawn from one sample of a study of blood T cell repertoires in COVID-19. The repertoire was sequenced with immunoSEQ multiplex PCR; TCRdb's copy has only in-frame clones and lacks some. This sample carries 250,000 to 300,000 clones, roughly 85% of them seen once, and the ten largest clones take around 1.8%. The sequenced sample consisted of PBMCs or T cells enriched from blood (not recorded which). These receptors originate from a woman in her forties or fifties who had recovered from COVID-19. Each CDR3 is given with its conserved first and last residue. D genes are given only for firm matches. Only part of the rows carry a size: once, few, many, or a class if the clone is expanded.

V gene: TRBV4-1
D gene: NA
J gene: TRBJ1-1
clone size: NA
CDR3 DNA: TGCGCCAGCAGCCAAGAATGGTCCAGGGCAGGGTCGAACACTGAAGCTTTCTTT
CDR3 protein: CASSQEWSRAGSNTEAFF

V gene: TRBV27
D gene: NA
J gene: TRBJ1-5
clone size: NA
CDR3 DNA: TGTGCCAGCTCCCTGGGGGGATACAATCAGCCCCAGCATTTT
CDR3 protein: CASSLGGYNQPQHF

V gene: TRBV28
D gene: NA
J gene: TRBJ1-5
clone size: NA
CDR3 DNA: TGTGCCAGCAGTTTATTGGGCAGGGAACATCAGCCCCAGCATTTT
CDR3 protein: CASSLLGREHQPQHF

V gene: TRBV28
D gene: NA
J gene: TRBJ1-1
clone size: NA
CDR3 DNA: TGTGCCAGCAGTTCCTCCCTTCAGGCGGCTTTCTTT
CDR3 protein: CASSSSLQAAFF

V gene: TRBV7-9
D gene: TRBD1
J gene: TRBJ2-2
clone size: NA
CDR3 DNA: TGTGCCAGCACCAACACCCCCGGGACAGGTAGCACCCGGGAGCTGTTTTTT
CDR3 protein: CASTNTPGTGSTRELFF

V gene: TRBV10-1
D gene: NA
J gene: TRBJ2-1
clone size: NA
CDR3 DNA: TGCGCCAGCAGTGAGTCTCCAGGGAACTACAATGAGCAGTTCTTC
CDR3 protein: CASSESPGNYNEQFF

V gene: TRBV6-2/TRBV6-3
D gene: NA
J gene: TRBJ2-7
clone size: NA
CDR3 DNA: TGTGCCAGCAGTTCCAGGGGGAGGTACGAGCAGTACTTC
CDR3 protein: CASSSRGRYEQYF

V gene: TRBV28
D gene: TRBD1
J gene: TRBJ2-7
clone size: NA
CDR3 DNA: TGTGCCACCGGACAGGGGGGCTACGAGCAGTACTTC
CDR3 protein: CATGQGGYEQYF

V gene: TRBV27
D gene: TRBD1
J gene: TRBJ1-6
clone size: NA
CDR3 DNA: TGTGCCAGCATGAGGGCAGGGGGTGGTTCACCCCTCCACTTT
CDR3 protein: CASMRAGGGSPLHF

V gene: TRBV24-1
D gene: NA
J gene: TRBJ2-1
clone size: NA
CDR3 DNA: TGTGCCACCAGTGATGGACTCCTCTCCTACAATGAGCAGTTCTTC
CDR3 protein: CATSDGLLSYNEQFF

V gene: TRBV9
D gene: NA
J gene: TRBJ1-2
clone size: NA
CDR3 DNA: TGTGCCAGCAGCGCCATCCCCGGTGGCTACACCTTC
CDR3 protein: CASSAIPGGYTF

V gene: TRBV5-5
D gene: NA
J gene: TRBJ1-1
clone size: NA
CDR3 DNA: TGTGCCAGCAGCTTGGGACATACGAACACTGAAGCTTTCTTT
CDR3 protein: CASSLGHTNTEAFF

V gene: TRBV30
D gene: NA
J gene: TRBJ1-3
clone size: NA
CDR3 DNA: TGTGCCTGGAGTGTTTCAGCGCGAAACACCATATATTTT
CDR3 protein: CAWSVSARNTIYF

V gene: TRBV28
D gene: NA
J gene: TRBJ2-1
clone size: NA
CDR3 DNA: TGTGCCAGCGGGGCTAACTCCTACAATGAGCAGTTCTTC
CDR3 protein: CASGANSYNEQFF

V gene: TRBV29-1
D gene: TRBD2
J gene: TRBJ2-7
clone size: NA
CDR3 DNA: TGCAGCGTCGGACTAGCGGGTAACGAGCAGTACTTC
CDR3 protein: CSVGLAGNEQYF

V gene: TRBV24-1
D gene: TRBD1
J gene: TRBJ2-2
clone size: once
CDR3 DNA: TGTGCCACCAGTGATCCCCGGACAGGGTCGAGCGGGGAGCTGTTTTTT
CDR3 protein: CATSDPRTGSSGELFF

V gene: TRBV5-1
D gene: NA
J gene: TRBJ1-3
clone size: few
CDR3 DNA: TGCGCCAGCAGCTTTCAGGGAAACACCATATATTTT
CDR3 protein: CASSFQGNTIYF

V gene: TRBV24-1
D gene: NA
J gene: TRBJ1-5
clone size: NA
CDR3 DNA: TGTGCCACCAGCAAGACTCGCGGTCAGCCCCAGCATTTT
CDR3 protein: CATSKTRGQPQHF

V gene: TRBV19
D gene: NA
J gene: TRBJ1-4
clone size: once
CDR3 DNA: TGTGCCAGTAGACTACAGGGTAATGAAAAACTGTTTTTT
CDR3 protein: CASRLQGNEKLFF

V gene: TRBV27
D gene: TRBD2
J gene: TRBJ2-1
clone size: NA
CDR3 DNA: TGTGCCAGCAGTTTAGAGCGGGGGGTTTCCTACAATGAGCAGTTCTTC
CDR3 protein: CASSLERGVSYNEQFF

V gene: TRBV29-1
D gene: TRBD1
J gene: TRBJ2-7
clone size: NA
CDR3 DNA: TGCAGCGGCGGACAGGGGGCCTACGAGCAGTACTTC
CDR3 protein: CSGGQGAYEQYF

V gene: TRBV5-1
D gene: TRBD2
J gene: TRBJ2-7
clone size: NA
CDR3 DNA: TGCGCCAGCAGCCGGGATGGGACTAGCCTTGGCGAGCAGTACTTC
CDR3 protein: CASSRDGTSLGEQYF

V gene: TRBV4-2
D gene: TRBD1
J gene: TRBJ2-3
clone size: NA
CDR3 DNA: TGTGCCAGCAGCCAAGGACAGGGGTTTGCAGATACGCAGTATTTT
CDR3 protein: CASSQGQGFADTQYF

V gene: TRBV11-2
D gene: NA
J gene: TRBJ2-1
clone size: NA
CDR3 DNA: TGTGCCAGCAGCCAACGGACTGCGGGGCCCAATGAGCAGTTCTTC
CDR3 protein: CASSQRTAGPNEQFF

V gene: TRBV2
D gene: NA
J gene: TRBJ1-4
clone size: NA
CDR3 DNA: TGTGCCAGCAGCTACCGCGGGTTCCCAACTAATGAAAAACTGTTTTTT
CDR3 protein: CASSYRGFPTNEKLFF

V gene: TRBV7-3
D gene: NA
J gene: TRBJ2-2
clone size: NA
CDR3 DNA: TGTGCCAGCAGCTCCCACTGGGCCACCGGGGAGCTGTTTTTT
CDR3 protein: CASSSHWATGELFF

V gene: TRBV27
D gene: TRBD2
J gene: TRBJ2-3
clone size: once
CDR3 DNA: TGTGCCAGCAGTTTATCGGGCGGGAGGGGAGATACGCAGTATTTT
CDR3 protein: CASSLSGGRGDTQYF

V gene: TRBV25-1
D gene: TRBD2
J gene: TRBJ2-7
clone size: NA
CDR3 DNA: TGTGCCAGCAGTCCAAGATGGGGGGGGTCCTACGAGCAGTACTTC
CDR3 protein: CASSPRWGGSYEQYF

V gene: TRBV11-2
D gene: NA
J gene: TRBJ1-6
clone size: NA
CDR3 DNA: TGTGCCAGCAGACTTAGATGGGGTGGGAGTGGGAATTCACCCCTCCACTTT
CDR3 protein: CASRLRWGGSGNSPLHF

V gene: TRBV10-3
D gene: NA
J gene: TRBJ2-1
clone size: NA
CDR3 DNA: TGTGCGGCCATCAGTGCCAGCGGAACTTCCTACAATGAGCAGTTCTTC
CDR3 protein: CAAISASGTSYNEQFF

V gene: TRBV3-1/TRBV3-2
D gene: NA
J gene: TRBJ2-2
clone size: NA
CDR3 DNA: TGTGCCAGCAGCCAGCGCAAGGGAGGTGGGACCGGGGAGCTGTTTTTT
CDR3 protein: CASSQRKGGGTGELFF

V gene: TRBV6-5
D gene: TRBD2
J gene: TRBJ2-5
clone size: NA
CDR3 DNA: TGTGCCAGCACGAGAACGGGGGGGGAGACCCAGTACTTC
CDR3 protein: CASTRTGGETQYF

V gene: TRBV5-1
D gene: TRBD1
J gene: TRBJ1-5
clone size: NA
CDR3 DNA: TGCGCCAGCAGTTTACTTCCGGGACAGAGTAATAGCAATCAGCCCCAGCATTTT
CDR3 protein: CASSLLPGQSNSNQPQHF

V gene: TRBV5-1
D gene: NA
J gene: TRBJ1-4
clone size: NA
CDR3 DNA: TGCGCCAGCAGCTTGTCCGGGGATGTAGGCAGGGGTGAAAAACTGTTTTTT
CDR3 protein: CASSLSGDVGRGEKLFF

V gene: TRBV28
D gene: TRBD2
J gene: TRBJ2-7
clone size: NA
CDR3 DNA: TGTGCCAGCACCCCCTTCCGCCTAGCGGTAGCCTACGAGCAGTACTTC
CDR3 protein: CASTPFRLAVAYEQYF

V gene: TRBV7-8
D gene: TRBD1
J gene: TRBJ2-2
clone size: NA
CDR3 DNA: TGTGCCAGCAGCGTGGACAGGGCCACCGGGGAGCTGTTTTTT
CDR3 protein: CASSVDRATGELFF

V gene: TRBV18
D gene: TRBD2
J gene: TRBJ2-3
clone size: NA
CDR3 DNA: TGTGCCAGCTCAAGGGAGGGAACCACAGATACGCAGTATTTT
CDR3 protein: CASSREGTTDTQYF

V gene: TRBV29-1
D gene: NA
J gene: TRBJ1-6
clone size: once
CDR3 DNA: TGCAGCGTCGAGAGGGTCCTCTCCTATAATTCACCCCTCCACTTT
CDR3 protein: CSVERVLSYNSPLHF

V gene: TRBV6-5
D gene: NA
J gene: TRBJ1-3
clone size: NA
CDR3 DNA: TGTGCCAGCAGGGACACAGGAAACACCATATATTTT
CDR3 protein: CASRDTGNTIYF

V gene: TRBV5-6
D gene: NA
J gene: TRBJ1-5
clone size: NA
CDR3 DNA: TGTGCCAGCAGTATCCGCGGGGGCGGAAATCAGCCCCAGCATTTT
CDR3 protein: CASSIRGGGNQPQHF

V gene: TRBV14
D gene: NA
J gene: TRBJ2-1
clone size: NA
CDR3 DNA: TGTGCCAGCAGCCAGTTCGCAGGAGCCCGACTAGTGAGCTCCTACAATGAGCAGTTCTTC
CDR3 protein: CASSQFAGARLVSSYNEQFF

V gene: TRBV4-2
D gene: NA
J gene: TRBJ2-7
clone size: NA
CDR3 DNA: TGTGCCAGCAGCCAAGACGAGACAACGTCTTACGAGCAGTACTTC
CDR3 protein: CASSQDETTSYEQYF

V gene: TRBV9
D gene: NA
J gene: TRBJ2-2
clone size: NA
CDR3 DNA: TGTGCCAGCAGCGTATCCGGGACACCCTTCAGCGGGGAGCTGTTTTTT
CDR3 protein: CASSVSGTPFSGELFF

V gene: TRBV5-4
D gene: NA
J gene: TRBJ2-1
clone size: NA
CDR3 DNA: TGTGCCAGCAGCTCGGAGGTCTCCTACAATGAGCAGTTCTTC
CDR3 protein: CASSSEVSYNEQFF

V gene: TRBV28
D gene: TRBD2
J gene: TRBJ2-1
clone size: NA
CDR3 DNA: TGTGCCAGCAGGGTTATTGCGGGAGGCCCCAATGAGCAGTTCTTC
CDR3 protein: CASRVIAGGPNEQFF

V gene: TRBV27
D gene: TRBD1
J gene: TRBJ2-7
clone size: NA
CDR3 DNA: TGTGCCAGCAGTTTATGGTCCCGACAGGGGGCTTACGAGCAGTACTTC
CDR3 protein: CASSLWSRQGAYEQYF

V gene: TRBV2
D gene: TRBD1
J gene: TRBJ1-1
clone size: NA
CDR3 DNA: TGTGCCAGCAGTAGAGGGACAGGCACTGAAGCTTTCTTT
CDR3 protein: CASSRGTGTEAFF

V gene: TRBV5-1
D gene: TRBD2
J gene: TRBJ2-3
clone size: NA
CDR3 DNA: TGCGCCAGCAAACCGGGACTAGCAGATACGCAGTATTTT
CDR3 protein: CASKPGLADTQYF

V gene: TRBV5-1
D gene: TRBD2
J gene: TRBJ2-1
clone size: few
CDR3 DNA: TGCGCCAGCAGCTTGCAGGCGCGGGGACTAGCGGTTCACAATGAGCAGTTCTTC
CDR3 protein: CASSLQARGLAVHNEQFF

V gene: TRBV5-4
D gene: NA
J gene: TRBJ2-3
clone size: NA
CDR3 DNA: TGTGCCAGCAGCTCAAGTACTAGCACAGATACGCAGTATTTT
CDR3 protein: CASSSSTSTDTQYF